These 31 T cell receptor beta chains share one sample of origin, sequenced in a study of Graves' ophthalmopathy and Graves' hyperthyroidism. Amplified TCR beta CDR3 regions were obtained using RNA transcripts as template. First-round RT-PCR employed HTBI primers, with a second-round multiplex PCR after it. TCRdb redid the calling of the multiplex PCR reads with MiXCR, one entry per CDR3 protein. The sample records 360,000 or so distinct CDR3 sequences, about a sixth being singletons. The specimen was peripheral blood. Every receptor here comes from a woman between 18 and 29 years old with Graves' ophthalmopathy.

This clonotype was seen at least ten times. The chain recombines TRBV6-2 or TRBV6-3 with TRBJ2-2; TRBD1 might be the D (7 bases). This CDR3 region has 15 residues. CDR1 is MNHEY, CDR2 SVGEGT, per germline. Trimming cost V 6 bases and J 5 bases, with 16 bases left between them. The chain's CDR3 is CASRSDRAGTGELFF. The CDR3, as DNA: TGTGCCAGCAGGTCCGACAGGGCGGGGACCGGGGAGCTGTTTTTT.

In this sample, this clonotype turned up a few times. V gene TRBV6-1 combines with J gene TRBJ1-2, with TRBD1 as a possible D gene (5 bases). There are 13 residues in the CDR3. The ends were cut back, 2 bases at V and 4 bases at J, with 8 bases in the middle. Germline CDR1 MNHNS, CDR2 SASEGT. The CDR3 protein is CASSEQGLYGYTF. The DNA of the CDR3 is TGTGCCAGCAGTGAACAGGGCCTCTATGGCTACACCTTC.

This clonotype showed up many times. V and J are TRBV28 and TRBJ2-7, with TRBD1 matching over 8 bases. Trimming removed 4 bases from V and 6 bases from J; junction bases left unmatched: 8. The CDR3 length is 14 residues. The germline gives CDR1 MDHEN, CDR2 SYDVKM. This CDR3 is CASSSFRGPGEQYF. The CDR3 region has the DNA TGTGCCAGCAGTTCCTTCAGGGGGCCGGGCGAGCAGTACTTC.

This clonotype showed up many times. The chain uses TRBV30 and TRBJ2-5; D is undetermined. CDR3 length: 11 amino acids. Between the trimmed V and J ends, which lost 2 bases and 1 base, there was a span of 2 bases. Germline CDR1 and CDR2: GTSNPN and SVGIG (reference sequence). In DNA form, the CDR3 reads TGTGCCTGGAGTATCCAAGAGACCCAGTACTTC. Translated: CAWSIQETQYF.

Many counts were recorded for this clonotype. The rearrangement uses TRBV6-2 or TRBV6-3 and TRBJ2-1, with 10 bases lining up with TRBD1. Trimming cost V 8 bases and J 0 bases; bases outside gene matches: 7. Germline CDR1 MNHEY, CDR2 SVGEGT. The CDR3 is made up of 16 amino acids. As DNA, the CDR3 is TGTGCCAGCGGTCCCGGGACAGGGGTCTCCTACAATGAGCAGTTCTTC. Amino acid sequence: CASGPGTGVSYNEQFF.

This clonotype was counted ten times or more. The chain recombines TRBV7-9 with TRBJ2-5; 7 positions match TRBD2. CDR1 SEHNR and CDR2 FQNEAQ come from the germline V gene (reference sequence). V shed 1 base, J shed 9 bases, and the junction held 14 bases outside the gene matches. The CDR3 totals 16 residues. CDR3 sequence reads: CASSLGLADSLRPQYF. The CDR3, as DNA: TGTGCCAGCAGCTTAGGGCTAGCGGATTCCTTAAGGCCCCAGTACTTC.

This clonotype was detected ten times or more. This chain joins TRBV20-1 and TRBJ1-1; 7 positions match TRBD1. J was trimmed by 6 bases and V by 4 bases; bases with no gene match: 2. CDR3 length: 11 residues. Per germline, CDR1 DFQATT and CDR2 SNEGSKA (reference sequence). The CDR3 DNA reads as TGCAGTGCTAAAGGACAGGCTGAAGCTTTCTTT. As protein: CSAKGQAEAFF.

Many counts were recorded for this clonotype. V and J are TRBV6-5 and TRBJ2-7, with 11 bases lining up with TRBD1. Germline assignment: CDR1 MNHEY and CDR2 SVGAGI. V was pared by 7 bases and J by 2 bases, with 7 bases of the junction left unmatched. This CDR3 contains 15 residues. CDR3 nucleotide sequence: TGTGCCAGCATCTTGGGACAGGGGGAGCCCTACGAGCAGTACTTC. Protein: CASILGQGEPYEQYF.

The chain combines TRBV20-1 with TRBJ1-3; possibly TRBD1 for D (5 bases). Germline CDR1 DFQATT, CDR2 SNEGSKA (reference sequence). V lost 5 bases and J lost 4, with 12 bases in between. The CDR3 is made up of 13 amino acids. CDR3 nucleotide sequence: TGCAGTGCTTACGGGGCGCAAGGAAACACCATATATTTT. It specifies CSAYGAQGNTIYF.

In this sample, this clonotype turned up many times. The V and J genes are TRBV6-2 or TRBV6-3 and TRBJ2-5; TRBD2 matches at 7 bases. The CDR3 loop spans 14 amino acids. The germline gives CDR1 MNHEY, CDR2 SVGEGT. V lost 6 bases, J lost 0 bases, and 4 bases stayed unmatched. This chain's CDR3 is CASSRAGHQETQYF. The CDR3 coding sequence is TGTGCCAGCAGCAGAGCGGGACACCAAGAGACCCAGTACTTC.

At least ten counts were recorded for this clonotype. This chain connects TRBV9 to TRBJ2-2, with TRBD2 matching 12 bases. This CDR3 spans 18 amino acids. Germline lookup yields CDR1 SGDLS and CDR2 YYNGEE. V lost 3 bases and J lost 5; bases outside the gene matches: 11. The CDR3 is CASSAGPLAGGPTGELFF. The DNA for the CDR3 is TGTGCCAGCAGCGCAGGCCCACTAGCGGGAGGACCTACCGGGGAGCTGTTTTTT.

At least ten counts were recorded for this clonotype. J is TRBJ2-7 and V is TRBV7-9, with unresolved D. Trimming shortened V by 5 bases and J by 0 bases, and 20 bases separated the two germline ends. The length of the CDR3 is 17 residues. Germline V gene lookup returns CDR1 SEHNR and CDR2 FQNEAQ (reference sequence). The CDR3 bases are TGTGCCAGCAGCACACACGTGGGCAGCCTGAGCTCCTACGAGCAGTACTTC. It specifies CASSTHVGSLSSYEQYF. The full variable domain, completed using reference TRBV7-9 and TRBJ2-7, is DTGVSQNPRHKITKRGQNVTFRCDPISEHNRLYWYRQTLGQGPEFLTYFQNEAQLEKSRLLSDRFSAERPKGSFSTLEIQRTEQGDSAMYLCASSTHVGSLSSYEQYFGPGTRLTVT.

This clonotype was detected many times. V usage is TRBV5-1 and J usage is TRBJ2-7; no reliable D call. CDR3 length: 12 residues. The germline V and J ends were trimmed by 5 bases and 2 bases, with 8 bases remaining between them. The germline gives CDR1 SGHRS, CDR2 YFSETQ. In nucleotides, the CDR3 is TGCGCCAGCAGTTCCAGTGCCTACGAGCAGTACTTC. Translating gives CASSSSAYEQYF.

This clonotype was picked up many times. The rearrangement links TRBV2 to TRBJ1-4; TRBD1 might be the D (5 bases). CDR1 is SNHLY, CDR2 FYNNEI, per germline. V shed 7 bases and J shed 8 bases, with 23 bases lying between them. The CDR3 is 16 residues long. CDR3 nucleotides: TGTGCCAGCAAGAATCGACCGGGACTGGGATGGGAAAAACTGTTTTTT. Its protein product is CASKNRPGLGWEKLFF.

This clonotype has at least ten counts. The chain uses TRBV19 and TRBJ2-7; 7 bases are shared with TRBD1. Germline V gene lookup returns CDR1 LNHDA and CDR2 SQIVND (reference sequence). This CDR3 comprises 13 residues. V gave up 3 bases and J gave up 3 bases; unmatched junction bases: 2. The CDR3 coding sequence is TGTGCCAGTAGTATTGGGACAGACTACGAGCAGTACTTC. Encoded protein: CASSIGTDYEQYF. The full variable domain, in which reference TRBV19 and TRBJ2-7 provide the parts outside the CDR3, is DGGITQSPKYLFRKEGQNVTLSCEQNLNHDAMYWYRQDPGQGLRLIYYSQIVNDFQKGDIAEGYSVSREKKESFPLTVTSAQKNPTAFYLCASSIGTDYEQYFGPGTRLTVT.

In this sample, this clonotype turned up many times. V usage is TRBV7-8 and J usage is TRBJ2-5; D ambiguous. Trimming stripped 2 bases from V and 7 bases from J, with 14 bases between. This CDR3 has 14 amino acids. Germline V lookup: CDR1 SGHVS, CDR2 FQNEAQ. The DNA of the CDR3 is TGTGCCAGCAGCTTAAATCGGACCGGTGGGACCCAGTACTTC. As protein: CASSLNRTGGTQYF.

This clonotype was recorded at least ten times. This chain connects TRBV20-1 to TRBJ2-5; 9 nucleotides agree with TRBD1. Germline V gives CDR1 DFQATT, CDR2 SNEGSKA (reference sequence). The CDR3 covers 14 residues. Trimming removed 6 bases from V and 6 bases from J; junction bases left unmatched: 11. The CDR3 loop reads CSAPPGTGQKTQYF. In DNA, the CDR3 is TGCAGTGCGCCTCCTGGGACAGGGCAGAAGACCCAGTACTTC.

This clonotype was counted at least ten times. This chain links TRBV28 with TRBJ2-7; possible D gene TRBD1, 6 bases. Looked up from germline, CDR1 is MDHEN and CDR2 is SYDVKM. V dropped 5 bases and J dropped 3 bases, with 11 bases sitting between them. The CDR3 is made up of 13 amino acids. The CDR3 coding sequence is TGTGCCAGCAGTCGCTCGGACAGCTACGAGCAGTACTTC. It encodes CASSRSDSYEQYF.

The table lists this clonotype with many counts. V is TRBV11-3 and J is TRBJ2-7, with unresolved D. Looked up from germline, CDR1 is SGHNT and CDR2 is YENEEA. Trimming took 5 bases from V and 3 from J, leaving 11 bases between them. There are 13 residues in the CDR3. The CDR3 DNA is TGTGCCAGCAGCCCGGAGACGGGCTACGAGCAGTACTTC. This encodes CASSPETGYEQYF.

The CDR3 here is CASSLARGLSYEQYF. Here the CDR3 DNA reads TGTGCCAGCAGCTTAGCCCGGGGGCTCTCCTACGAGCAGTACTTC. The gene calls are TRBV7-2 and TRBJ2-7; possibly TRBD1 or TRBD2 for D (6 bases each). The CDR3 is 15 residues long. Trimming removed 0 bases from V and 0 bases from J, with 9 bases in between. Germline-derived CDR1 and CDR2 are SGHTA and FQGNSA.

In this sample, this clonotype turned up many times. This CDR3 is CATYPPGLGTGELFF. The DNA of the CDR3 is TGTGCCACTTACCCTCCGGGTTTAGGGACCGGGGAGCTGTTTTTT. V is TRBV19 and J is TRBJ2-2; D unresolved. The CDR3 length is 15 residues. CDR1 and CDR2 (germline): LNHDA, SQIVND (reference sequence). With 10 bases removed from V and 5 bases from J, the gap between germline ends came to 20 bases.

The chain uses TRBV12-3 or TRBV12-4 and TRBJ1-1, with D tentatively TRBD1 (5 bases). The CDR3 totals 15 residues. Trimming removed 6 bases from V and 4 bases from J, with 18 bases in between. The CDR3 sequence is CASSLMGELSTEAFF. DNA for the CDR3: TGTGCCAGCAGCCTCATGGGGGAGTTGAGCACTGAAGCTTTCTTT.

This clonotype has ten or more counts. The J gene is TRBJ1-1, the V gene TRBV12-3 or TRBV12-4, with D hard to call. The CDR3 is made up of 16 amino acids. V shed 8 bases and J shed 2 bases, with 21 bases lying between them. CDR3 loop: CASRSVSRTPNTEAFF. The CDR3 DNA sequence: TGTGCCAGCCGTTCGGTTAGTCGGACTCCTAACACTGAAGCTTTCTTT.

This clonotype was seen ten or more times. The chain carries TRBV5-1 and TRBJ2-7, with 10 bases fitting TRBD1. Per the germline V gene, CDR1 is SGHRS and CDR2 is YFSETQ. CDR3 length equals 15 residues. V was clipped by 2 bases and J by 1 base; unmatched bases: 3. The CDR3 nucleotides are TGCGCCAGCAGCTTTCGGACAGGGGGATCCTACGAGCAGTACTTC. Its protein product is CASSFRTGGSYEQYF.

The sample holds many counts of this clonotype. The rearrangement links TRBV6-5 to TRBJ1-5; D unresolved. V dropped 2 bases and J dropped 2 bases, with 4 bases sitting between them. The CDR3 is 13 amino acids. Germline CDR1 and CDR2: MNHEY and SVGAGI. The CDR3 spells CASSYRGNQPQHF. The CDR3 coding sequence is TGTGCCAGCAGTTACAGGGGCAATCAGCCCCAGCATTTT.

This clonotype has a count of ten or more. J is TRBJ1-2 and V is TRBV6-2 or TRBV6-3; tentative D call: TRBD1 (5 bases). Trimming took 3 bases from V and 2 from J, leaving 16 bases between them. This CDR3 has 16 residues. Germline CDR1 and CDR2: MNHEY and SVGEGT. The DNA for the CDR3 is TGTGCCAGCAGTTATCATTTGGGACGGACAAACTATGGCTACACCTTC. Encoded protein: CASSYHLGRTNYGYTF.

As concerns this clonotype: A much larger clone differs by one base, so this may be a read error. The chain recombines TRBV28 with TRBJ2-7, with D unclear. V dropped 7 bases and J dropped 2 bases, with 9 bases sitting between them. The CDR3 is made up of 12 amino acids. Germline values: CDR1 MDHEN, CDR2 SYDVKM. CDR3 DNA sequence: TGTGCCAGCAATAACGGACCCTACGAGCAGTACTTC. It encodes CASNNGPYEQYF.

This clonotype has ten or more counts. The genes are TRBV28 and TRBJ1-6; no definite D call. CDR3 size: 12 residues. The V gene's germline CDR1 is MDHEN and CDR2 SYDVKM. Trimming stripped 8 bases from V and 7 bases from J, with 9 bases between. CDR3 protein: CASFAKNSPLHF. The CDR3 coding sequence is TGTGCCAGCTTCGCCAAAAATTCACCCCTCCACTTT.

Ten or more counts support this clonotype. The rearrangement uses TRBV27 and TRBJ2-7; D gene uncertain. Germline V gene data show CDR1 as MNHEY and CDR2 as SMNVEV (reference sequence). The length of the CDR3 is 14 residues. The ends were cut back, 4 bases at V and 6 bases at J, with 16 bases in the middle. The CDR3 sequence is CASSWLAVPAEQYF. In nucleotides, the CDR3 is TGTGCCAGCAGTTGGCTTGCAGTGCCGGCCGAGCAGTACTTC.

This clonotype was seen ten or more times. V and J are TRBV7-8 and TRBJ1-1; 8 bases agree with TRBD1. The germline gives CDR1 SGHVS, CDR2 FQNEAQ. This CDR3 contains 18 residues. V was clipped by 2 bases and J by 3 bases; unmatched bases: 14. CDR3 DNA: TGTGCCAGCAGCTTAAGTAGGACAGGGCGGTGGTGGGACACTGAAGCTTTCTTT. Amino acid sequence: CASSLSRTGRWWDTEAFF.

This chain joins TRBV24-1 and TRBJ1-5, with 7 bases fitting TRBD1. Per germline, CDR1 KGHDR and CDR2 SFDVKD. Trimming took 6 bases from V and 6 from J; bases not matched to a gene: 4. CDR3 length equals 13 residues. The CDR3 here is CATSLRGRQPQHF. For the CDR3, the DNA is TGTGCCACCAGTCTAAGGGGGCGTCAGCCCCAGCATTTT.